These 22 T cell receptor beta chains originate from one sample sequenced in a study of cytomegalovirus exposure and HLA in healthy donors (dated by TCRdb to about 2017). To prepare the library, the immunoSEQ multiplex PCR assay was applied. For the multiplex PCR, a mixture combining 60 forward primers for TCR Vbeta segments and 13 reverse primers for TCR Jbeta segments was used. The table was pulled from immuneACCESS by TCRdb, which kept in-frame rearrangements only. Such tables lose some clones; where checked, under half of the loss comes from unresolved V genes, and the rest has no known cause. The sample table records 120,000 to 150,000 clones; 61% of these occur just once. The top ten clonotypes cover around 1.9% of the sample. The source material was PBMCs. Receptor source: a male donor in good health and CMV-seronegative.

The V call is TRBV18, the J call TRBJ1-4; the D is unclear. The CDR3 has 13 residues. Trimming left V 4 bases short and J 3 bases short, with 6 bases between. Germline CDR1 KGHSH, CDR2 LQKENI. The CDR3 loop is CASSRGANEKLFF. The CDR3 DNA follows: TGTGCCAGCTCACGGGGAGCTAATGAAAAACTGTTTTTT.

The CDR3 sequence: CASGAGKLAPLHF. The CDR3 DNA sequence: TGCGCCAGCGGGGCAGGGAAACTCGCACCCCTCCACTTT. The genes are TRBV23-1 and TRBJ1-6; D possibly corresponds to TRBD1 (5 bases). TRBV23-1 is sorted into the ORF group, with uncertain function. This CDR3 contains 13 residues. Trimming took off 8 bases at V and 11 bases at J, with 16 bases between the two ends.

The chain recombines TRBV5-4 with TRBJ2-1, with D possibly TRBD1 on 6 matching bases. CDR1 is SGHNT and CDR2 is YYREEE in the germline V gene (reference sequence). The CDR3 contains 15 residues. V was trimmed by 1 base and J by 10 bases, leaving 18 bases between them. Here the CDR3 DNA reads TGTGCCAGCAGCTTGTCGAGGGGGTTTTTAAGCGAGCAGTTCTTC. Protein product: CASSLSRGFLSEQFF.

CDR3 sequence: CASSLRGSPRAFF. In DNA, the CDR3 is TGTGCCAGCAGCTTACGTGGGTCACCTAGGGCTTTCTTT. The chain carries TRBV7-2 and TRBJ1-1; D remains ambiguous. The length of the CDR3 is 13 residues. Looked up from germline, CDR1 is SGHTA and CDR2 is FQGNSA. The V and J ends lost 2 bases and 11 bases respectively, with 15 bases between them.

The rearrangement joins TRBV7-2 to TRBJ2-2, with a weak D call TRBD1 (5 bases). The CDR3 runs 13 residues. CDR1 and CDR2 from the germline V gene are SGHTA and FQGNSA. The germline V and J ends were trimmed by 5 bases and 4 bases, with 8 bases remaining between them. This chain's CDR3 is CASSPGITGELFF. In DNA, the CDR3 is TGTGCCAGCAGCCCAGGGATCACCGGGGAGCTGTTTTTT.

The J gene is TRBJ1-3, the V gene TRBV5-1, with a weak D call TRBD1 (5 bases). In germline, CDR1 is SGHRS, CDR2 YFSETQ. The V gene lost 2 bases and the J gene lost 3 bases, with 12 bases spanning the gap. This CDR3 has 15 amino acids. In DNA, the CDR3 is TGCGCCAGCAGCTTCGGCGACAGCCGTGGAAACACCATATATTTT. Translating gives CASSFGDSRGNTIYF.

This clone was counted only a few times. The chain couples TRBV19 to TRBJ2-5; perhaps TRBD2 as D (5 bases). The germline V and J ends were trimmed by 5 bases and 5 bases, with 18 bases remaining between them. This CDR3 region has 15 residues. Germline V gene data show CDR1 as LNHDA and CDR2 as SQIVND (reference sequence). This chain's CDR3 is CASSPISVRRETQYF. The CDR3 DNA reads as TGTGCCAGTAGTCCCATTAGCGTACGACGCGAGACCCAGTACTTC.

V gene TRBV5-8 combines with J gene TRBJ1-4; a weak D match, TRBD1 (5 bases). Per the germline V gene, CDR1 is SGHTS and CDR2 is YDEGEE. The V and J ends lost 10 bases and 5 bases respectively, with 15 bases between them. The CDR3 has 13 amino acids. CDR3 loop: CAGQGGRNEKLFF. The CDR3 region has the DNA TGTGCCGGCCAGGGAGGGCGAAATGAAAAACTGTTTTTT.

This clone has more than one count but fewer than ten. This rearrangement joins TRBV5-1 to TRBJ2-7; 7 bases match TRBD2. The CDR3 runs to 13 residues. The V gene end was trimmed by 4 bases and the J gene end by 2 bases; junction bases not matched to a gene: 3. Germline V CDR1 and CDR2: SGHRS, YFSETQ. CDR3 DNA: TGCGCCAGCAGCACCGGGACTACCTACGAGCAGTACTTC. Its translation: CASSTGTTYEQYF.

The rearrangement uses TRBV19 and TRBJ1-2; no definite D call. The CDR3 length is 14 residues. Germline assignment: CDR1 LNHDA and CDR2 SQIVND (reference sequence). Trimming pared 1 base from V and 8 bases from J, leaving 14 bases between. The DNA for the CDR3 is TGTGCCAGTAGTATAGCCCGGGAGTTGGGGGGCTACACCTTC. Translating gives CASSIARELGGYTF.

The rearrangement joins TRBV27 to TRBJ1-5; 9 bases map to TRBD1. The CDR3 sequence is 14 residues long. V trimming: 3 bases; J trimming: 6 bases; junction bases outside the gene matches: 3. Germline lookup yields CDR1 MNHEY and CDR2 SMNVEV (reference sequence). CDR3 in DNA: TGTGCCAGCAGTTTTGACAGGGGGGTTCAGCCCCAGCATTTT. Translated, it gives CASSFDRGVQPQHF.

The chain joins TRBV18 to TRBJ2-7, with TRBD1 identical over 7 bases. This CDR3 region has 16 residues. Germline V gives CDR1 KGHSH, CDR2 LQKENI. V dropped 2 bases and J dropped 4; count of bases not matched to a gene: 11. The CDR3 protein is CASSPASRRQGYEQYF. The DNA for the CDR3 is TGTGCCAGCTCACCAGCTAGCAGGCGACAGGGTTACGAGCAGTACTTC.

This clone was seen more than once but under ten times. V and J are TRBV7-8 and TRBJ1-1; 9 bases are shared with TRBD1. The CDR3 runs 17 residues. With 1 base clipped from V and 0 bases from J, the junction kept 6 bases outside the gene matches. Germline V gene lookup returns CDR1 SGHVS and CDR2 FQNEAQ. CDR3 sequence reads: CASSLGTGERMNTEAFF. The CDR3 nucleotides read TGTGCCAGCAGCTTAGGGACAGGGGAAAGAATGAACACTGAAGCTTTCTTT. The full variable domain, rest sourced from reference TRBV7-8 and TRBJ1-1, is GAGVSQSPRYKVAKRGQDVALRCDPISGHVSLFWYQQALGQGPEFLTYFQNEAQLDKSGLPSDRFFAERPEGSVSTLKIQRTQQEDSAVYLCASSLGTGERMNTEAFFGQGTRLTVV.

J is TRBJ1-2 and V is TRBV9, with D maybe TRBD1 (6 bases). The CDR3 contains 14 residues. Trimming cost V 2 bases and J 0 bases, with 8 bases left between them. Germline-derived CDR1 and CDR2 are SGDLS and YYNGEE. Written as DNA, the CDR3 is TGTGCCAGCAGCGTGGACAGAGCTAACTATGGCTACACCTTC. Translation gives CASSVDRANYGYTF.

The rearrangement uses TRBV30 and TRBJ1-1; D may be TRBD1 (6 bases). V lost 7 bases to trimming and J lost 11 bases, with 17 bases between them. Germline V gives CDR1 GTSNPN, CDR2 SVGIG (reference sequence). The CDR3 is made up of 11 amino acids. CDR3 protein: CASPFPQGAFF. The CDR3 nucleotides read TGTGCCTCCCCGTTCCCCCAGGGGGCTTTCTTT.

The chain has TRBV7-2 and TRBJ2-5; D may be TRBD2 (5 bases). The DNA matches TRBJ2-7 better at its end, which makes the J call doubtful. Germline values: CDR1 SGHTA, CDR2 FQGNSA. The CDR3 runs 15 residues. DNA for the CDR3: TGTGCCAGCAGCTTAGCTCCCCAGCGGTACTACGAGCAGTACTTC. Protein: CASSLAPQRYYEQYF.

The chain joins TRBV6-1 to TRBJ2-7, with D maybe TRBD1 (6 bases). CDR1 MNHNS and CDR2 SASEGT come from the germline V gene. This CDR3 has 13 residues. Trimming pared 3 bases from V and 2 bases from J, leaving 8 bases between. The CDR3 loop is CASSETGTYEQYF. In DNA form, the CDR3 reads TGTGCCAGCAGTGAGACAGGAACCTACGAGCAGTACTTC.

This rearrangement joins TRBV25-1 to TRBJ2-1; D unresolved. The V end was cut by 8 bases, the J end by 0 bases, with 11 bases between. Per germline, CDR1 MGHDK and CDR2 SYGVNS. This CDR3 region has 14 residues. The CDR3 nucleotides read TGTGCCAGCCTTCCGTTGAGCTCCTACAATGAGCAGTTCTTC. The encoded protein is CASLPLSSYNEQFF.

The chain joins TRBV29-1 to TRBJ1-1, with D uncertain. Trimming pared 3 bases from V and 1 base from J, leaving 6 bases between. CDR3 length: 12 amino acids. The germline V gene has CDR1 SQVTM and CDR2 ANQGSEA. The CDR3 sequence: CSVDLRNTEAFF. In DNA form, the CDR3 reads TGCAGCGTTGATTTGAGGAACACTGAAGCTTTCTTT.

This clone has only one observation. The V gene is TRBV2, the J gene TRBJ1-5; D remains unclear. The CDR3 runs to 14 residues. Germline CDR1 reads SNHLY; CDR2 reads FYNNEI. With 6 bases removed from V and 4 bases from J, the gap between germline ends came to 13 bases. This chain's CDR3 is CASSERDLNQPQHF. The DNA for the CDR3 is TGTGCCAGCAGCGAACGGGATTTAAATCAGCCCCAGCATTTT. Filled out from reference TRBV2 and TRBJ1-5, the complete variable domain reads EPEVTQTPSHQVTQMGQEVILRCVPISNHLYFYWYRQILGQKVEFLVSFYNNEISEKSEIFDDQFSVERPDGSNFTLKIRSTKLEDSAMYFCASSERDLNQPQHFGDGTRLSIL.

V gene TRBV29-1 combines with J gene TRBJ1-1; D call uncertain. From germline, CDR1 is SQVTM and CDR2 ANQGSEA. V shed 5 bases and J shed 1 base, with 11 bases lying between them. There are 13 residues in the CDR3. DNA of the CDR3: TGCAGCGTTAGTTTATGGGCGAACACTGAAGCTTTCTTT. Protein sequence: CSVSLWANTEAFF.

The genes are TRBV6-5 and TRBJ2-3; D is uncertain. The ends were cut back, 6 bases at V and 4 bases at J, with 11 bases in the middle. Germline V gives CDR1 MNHEY, CDR2 SVGAGI. This CDR3 comprises 13 residues. The CDR3 is CASRAFTADTQYF. The DNA for the CDR3 is TGTGCCAGCAGGGCATTTACAGCAGATACGCAGTATTTT.